This entry describes one T cell receptor (beta chain). The antigen remains unidentified. A junction boundary mismatches the germline segment, possibly from a read error. Assay used: immunoSEQ multiplex PCR; TCRdb lists only in-frame clones, some missing. The sample offers about 23,000 clones and no singletons, the top ten holding approximately 9%. The entry originates in a study of T cell clonality in common variable immunodeficiency. Study observations and caveats: CVID subjects showed higher TCRbeta clonality than healthy controls. Fewer deletions and N-nucleotide insertions were reportedly seen in common variable immunodeficiency TCR beta sequences.

Both groups were predominantly of Caucasian heritage. The sequence was obtained from a human donor with common variable immunodeficiency. Sequenced: peripheral blood mononuclear cells.

Partial CDR3 DNA: TGTGCCAGCTCCCCACCGGCCGGGGGGGCCTACAATGAG. Its translation is CASSPPAGGAYNE. The complete CDR3 reads CASSPPAGGAYNEQFF. This rearrangement joins TRBV18 to TRBJ2-1; 8 nucleotides align to TRBD2. The read falls 3 residues short of the CDR3 end, and the missing part is taken from the germline J gene. This CDR3 is 16 amino acids long. Looked up from germline, CDR1 is KGHSH and CDR2 is LQKENI.